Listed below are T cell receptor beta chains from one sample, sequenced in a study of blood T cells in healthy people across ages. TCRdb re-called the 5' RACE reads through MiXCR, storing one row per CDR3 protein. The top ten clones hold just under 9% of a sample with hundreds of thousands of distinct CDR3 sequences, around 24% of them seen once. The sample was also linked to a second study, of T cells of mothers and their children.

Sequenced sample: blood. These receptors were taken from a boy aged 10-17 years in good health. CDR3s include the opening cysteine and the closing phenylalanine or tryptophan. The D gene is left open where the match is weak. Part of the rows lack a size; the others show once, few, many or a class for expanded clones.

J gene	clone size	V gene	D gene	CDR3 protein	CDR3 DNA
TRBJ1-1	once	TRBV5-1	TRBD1	CASSLSRGRFAEAFF	TGCGCCAGCAGCTTGTCGAGGGGGCGGTTCGCCGAAGCTTTCTTT
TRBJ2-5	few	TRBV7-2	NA	CASSLAQGIQETQYF	TGTGCCAGCAGCTTAGCGCAAGGGATACAAGAGACCCAGTACTTC
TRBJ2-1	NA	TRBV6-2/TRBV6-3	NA	CASSYWRAGFSYNEQFF	TGTGCCAGCAGTTACTGGAGGGCAGGGTTCTCCTACAATGAGCAGTTCTTC
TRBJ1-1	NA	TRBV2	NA	CASREGLNTEAFF	TGTGCCAGCAGGGAAGGTCTGAACACTGAAGCTTTCTTT
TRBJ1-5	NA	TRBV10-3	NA	CAISGGMGSNQPQHF	TGTGCCATCAGTGGGGGGATGGGGAGCAATCAGCCCCAGCATTTT
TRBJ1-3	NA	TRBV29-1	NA	CSVGQDGGSGNTIYF	TGCAGCGTTGGACAGGACGGAGGCTCTGGAAACACCATATATTTT
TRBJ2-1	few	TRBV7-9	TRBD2	CASSDTTGTSGRNEQFF	TGTGCCAGCAGCGACACAACCGGGACTAGCGGGAGGAATGAGCAGTTCTTC
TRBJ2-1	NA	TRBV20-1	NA	CSAPGNRVMYEQFF	TGCAGTGCCCCAGGAAACAGGGTGATGTATGAGCAGTTCTTC
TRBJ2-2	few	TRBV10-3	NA	CAISDVPGHTNTGELFF	TGTGCCATCAGTGACGTACCCGGACACACGAACACCGGGGAGCTGTTTTTT
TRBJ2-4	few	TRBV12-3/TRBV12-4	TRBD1	CASSFLDRGIQYF	TGTGCCAGCAGTTTCCTAGACAGGGGCATTCAGTACTTC
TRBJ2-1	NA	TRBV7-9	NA	CASSLVSGHYNEQFF	TGTGCCAGCAGCTTAGTTTCGGGACACTACAATGAGCAGTTCTTC
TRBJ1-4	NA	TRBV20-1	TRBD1	CSARAQGPNEKLFF	TGCAGTGCTAGAGCACAGGGGCCTAATGAAAAACTGTTTTTT
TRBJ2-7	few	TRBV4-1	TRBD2	CASSQTPGLAGVEQYF	TGCGCCAGCAGCCAAACACCGGGACTAGCGGGAGTCGAGCAGTACTTC
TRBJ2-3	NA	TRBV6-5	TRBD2	CASSSGTSGGIRYAQYF	TGTGCCAGCAGTTCCGGGACTAGCGGGGGCATAAGATACGCGCAGTATTTT
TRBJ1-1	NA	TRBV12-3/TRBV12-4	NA	CASRGGGRAFF	TGTGCCAGCAGAGGGGGGGGGAGGGCTTTCTTT
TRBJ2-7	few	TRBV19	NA	CASSMGPGSPLEQYF	TGTGCCAGTAGTATGGGCCCGGGCAGCCCCCTCGAGCAGTACTTC
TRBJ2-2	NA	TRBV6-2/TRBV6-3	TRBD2	CASLELIRTSGNTGELFF	TGTGCCAGCTTAGAACTTATACGGACTAGCGGGAACACCGGGGAGCTGTTTTTT
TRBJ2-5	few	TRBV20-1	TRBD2	CSARGATSAQETQYF	TGCAGTGCTAGAGGCGCTACTAGCGCCCAAGAGACCCAGTACTTC
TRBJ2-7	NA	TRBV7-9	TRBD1	CASSPDPGQVPAYEQYF	TGTGCCAGCAGCCCGGACCCGGGACAGGTCCCAGCCTACGAGCAGTACTTC
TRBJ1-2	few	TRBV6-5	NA	CASSYLDRVSVGYTF	TGTGCCAGCAGTTATCTTGACAGAGTTTCTGTTGGCTACACCTTC
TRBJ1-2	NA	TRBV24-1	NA	CATSDAGHGYTF	TGTGCCACCAGTGATGCAGGCCATGGCTACACCTTC
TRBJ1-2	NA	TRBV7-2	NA	CASSLRVEGEGSGGYTF	TGTGCCAGCAGCTTAAGAGTTGAAGGAGAGGGGAGTGGTGGCTACACCTTC
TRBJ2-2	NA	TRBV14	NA	CASTRLGGGTGELSF	TGTGCCAGCACCCGACTAGGGGGAGGGACCGGGGAGCTGTCTTTT
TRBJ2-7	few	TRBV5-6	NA	CASIPRGLGIYEQYF	TGTGCCAGCATCCCCAGGGGACTGGGGATATACGAGCAGTACTTC
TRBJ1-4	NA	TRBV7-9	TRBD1	CASSIGDRGHNNEKLFF	TGTGCCAGCAGCATAGGTGACAGGGGTCACAATAATGAAAAACTGTTTTTT
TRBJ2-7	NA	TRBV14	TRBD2	CASSQGNPSGSFYEQYF	TGTGCCAGCAGCCAAGGGAATCCCAGCGGGAGTTTCTACGAGCAGTACTTC
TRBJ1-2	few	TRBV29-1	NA	CSVEAGNYGYTF	TGCAGCGTTGAAGCAGGGAACTATGGCTACACCTTC
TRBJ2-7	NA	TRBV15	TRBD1	CATSRGQTLYEQYF	TGTGCCACCAGCAGGGGACAGACACTTTACGAGCAGTACTTC
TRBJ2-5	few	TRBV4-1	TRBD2	CASSRAPGLAGETQYF	TGCGCCAGCAGCCGAGCACCGGGACTAGCAGGGGAGACCCAGTACTTC
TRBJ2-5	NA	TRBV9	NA	CASSVGPLGRALETQYF	TGTGCCAGCAGCGTAGGTCCCCTAGGAAGGGCTTTAGAGACCCAGTACTTC
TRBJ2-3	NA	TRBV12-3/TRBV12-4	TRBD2	CASSPSGGASDTQYF	TGTGCCAGCAGCCCCAGCGGGGGGGCGTCGGATACGCAGTATTTT
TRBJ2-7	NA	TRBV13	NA	CASSDPSTGSEQYF	TGTGCCAGCAGCGACCCCTCAACAGGGTCCGAGCAGTACTTC
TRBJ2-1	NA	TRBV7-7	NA	CASSLAASNEQFF	TGTGCTAGCAGCTTAGCGGCCTCAAATGAGCAGTTCTTC
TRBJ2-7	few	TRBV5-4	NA	CASSLGVDFYEQYF	TGTGCCAGCAGCTTGGGGGTCGACTTTTACGAGCAGTACTTC
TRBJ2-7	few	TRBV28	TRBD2	CASSITSGGTYEQYF	TGTGCCAGCAGTATTACTAGCGGGGGAACCTACGAGCAGTACTTC
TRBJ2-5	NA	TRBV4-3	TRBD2	CASSQEKGVGGGARETQYF	TGCGCCAGCAGCCAAGAAAAAGGTGTAGGCGGGGGGGCTCGAGAGACCCAGTACTTC
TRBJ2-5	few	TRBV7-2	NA	CASSLDSQTQYF	TGTGCCAGCAGCTTAGACAGTCAGACCCAGTACTTC
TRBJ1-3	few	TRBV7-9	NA	CASSPWVWGSGNTIYF	TGTGCCAGCAGCCCCTGGGTCTGGGGATCTGGAAACACCATATATTTT
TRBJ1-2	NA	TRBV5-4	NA	CASSLGTPLIYTF	TGTGCCAGCAGCCTCGGGACACCACTTATATACACCTTC
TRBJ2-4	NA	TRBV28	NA	CASSPPNLLQYF	TGTGCCAGCAGTCCTCCCAACCTCCTTCAGTACTTC
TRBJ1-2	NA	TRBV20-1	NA	CSAIGTGRNYGYTF	TGCAGTGCAATTGGGACTGGAAGAAACTATGGCTACACCTTC
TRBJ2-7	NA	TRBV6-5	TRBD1	CASSDWTGDEQYF	TGTGCCAGCAGTGACTGGACAGGGGACGAGCAGTACTTC
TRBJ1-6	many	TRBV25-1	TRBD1	CASSARQGGDNSPLHF	TGTGCCAGCAGTGCAAGACAGGGCGGGGATAATTCACCCCTCCACTTT
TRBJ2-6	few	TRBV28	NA	CASSLVRISGANVLTF	TGTGCCAGCAGTTTAGTCCGGATCTCTGGGGCCAACGTCCTGACTTTC
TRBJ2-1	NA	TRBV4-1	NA	CASSQEGRSGLYNEQFF	TGCGCCAGCAGCCAAGAAGGGCGAAGCGGCCTATACAATGAGCAGTTCTTC
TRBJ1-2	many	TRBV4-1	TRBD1	CASSLDRGLGYGYTF	TGCGCCAGCAGCCTAGACAGGGGGCTAGGCTATGGCTACACCTTC
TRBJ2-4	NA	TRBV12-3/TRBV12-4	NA	CASSPGTLLAKNIQYF	TGTGCCAGCAGTCCTGGGACTTTACTAGCCAAAAACATTCAGTACTTC
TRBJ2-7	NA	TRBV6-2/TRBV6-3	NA	CASRNPSYEQYF	TGTGCCAGCAGGAATCCCTCCTACGAGCAGTACTTC
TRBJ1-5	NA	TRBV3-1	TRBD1	CASSQGTGAGNQPQHF	TGTGCCAGCAGCCAAGGGACAGGGGCCGGGAATCAGCCCCAGCATTTT
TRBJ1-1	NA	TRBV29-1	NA	CSELGGDLNTEAFF	TGCAGCGAACTAGGTGGGGACTTGAACACTGAAGCTTTCTTT
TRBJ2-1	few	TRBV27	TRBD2	CASSLGGSLYYNEQFF	TGTGCCAGCTCCCTGGGGGGGTCCCTTTACTACAATGAGCAGTTCTTC
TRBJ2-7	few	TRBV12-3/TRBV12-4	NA	CASSLNVLDEQYF	TGTGCCAGCAGCCTAAACGTTTTGGACGAGCAGTACTTC
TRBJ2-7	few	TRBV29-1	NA	CSVGRGSYEQYF	TGCAGCGTTGGAAGGGGCTCCTACGAGCAGTACTTC
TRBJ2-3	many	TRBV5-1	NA	CASSLLFGTENTDTQYF	TGCGCCAGCAGCTTGCTTTTCGGGACGGAAAACACAGATACGCAGTATTTT
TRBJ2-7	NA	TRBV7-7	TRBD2	CASSEGSGAYEQYF	TGTGCTAGCAGCGAGGGTAGCGGGGCCTACGAGCAGTACTTC
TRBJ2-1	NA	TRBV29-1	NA	CSVEDSAGDRSSYNEQFF	TGCAGCGTTGAAGATTCCGCGGGTGACAGGAGCTCCTACAATGAGCAGTTCTTC